A selection of T cell receptor beta chains follows, all from one sample in a study of CD8 T cells in Susac syndrome. Using its own MiXCR run on the immunoSEQ multiplex PCR reads, TCRdb lists one record per CDR3 protein. The repertoire holds about 140,000 distinct CDR3 sequences, with around 95% as singletons. The sequencing sample was made of CD4+ T cells from PBMCs. The receptors originated from a human donor with multiple sclerosis. The CDR3 runs from the conserved cysteine through the conserved F or W. The D gene is left open where the match is weak. A clone size is listed for some rows: how often the clone was seen (once, few, many), or a class if it is expanded.

J	size	D	V	DNA	CDR3
TRBJ2-5	NA	NA	TRBV5-1	TGCGCCAGCAGCCCTTGGGGGGCCGTCCAAGAGACCCAGTACTTC	CASSPWGAVQETQYF
TRBJ2-3	NA	NA	TRBV5-1	TGCGCCAGCAGCCCCCTACGCGTGGATACGCAGTATTTT	CASSPLRVDTQYF
TRBJ2-1	NA	TRBD2	TRBV5-6	TGTGCCAGCAGCTTGCAACTAGCGGGGGGGCCGTTACTCAATGAGCAGTTCTTC	CASSLQLAGGPLLNEQFF
TRBJ2-3	once	TRBD2	TRBV7-2	TGTGCCAGCAGCTTAGGCCTAGCGGGGGGGCGTGCAGATACGCAGTATTTT	CASSLGLAGGRADTQYF
TRBJ2-6	NA	TRBD1	TRBV20-1	TGCAGTGCCCGGGGACAGGGGATCTCTGGGGCCAACGTCCTGACTTTC	CSARGQGISGANVLTF
TRBJ1-4	NA	NA	TRBV4-1	TGCGCCAGCAGCCTTCCAAACCGACAGGCGAACGAAAAACTGTTTTTT	CASSLPNRQANEKLFF
TRBJ2-5	NA	NA	TRBV7-3	TGTGCCAGCAGCCCGGCGGTGGGGACCCAGTACTTC	CASSPAVGTQYF
TRBJ1-4	NA	NA	TRBV6-5	TGTGCCAGCAGTTACTCAATGGCAGAAAAACTGTTTTTT	CASSYSMAEKLFF
TRBJ2-2	NA	NA	TRBV9	TGTGCCAGCAGCGTGGGGTTAGGAGGGACGTCGTCAGCCGGGGAGCTGTTTTTT	CASSVGLGGTSSAGELFF
TRBJ2-2	once	NA	TRBV13	TGTGCCAGCAGCCCAGAGGTTGGGGGGGAGCTGTTTTTT	CASSPEVGGELFF
TRBJ2-2	NA	NA	TRBV27	TGTGCCAGCAGTTTCGGACTATTCACCGGGGAGCTGTTTTTT	CASSFGLFTGELFF
TRBJ2-3	NA	TRBD2	TRBV5-1	TGCGCCAGCAGCAGATCCGGGACTAGCGGCACAGATACGCAGTATTTT	CASSRSGTSGTDTQYF
TRBJ1-2	NA	TRBD1	TRBV28	TGTGCCAGCATTCTGGGGGCGGTGGGGACAGATGGCTACACCTTC	CASILGAVGTDGYTF
TRBJ1-2	NA	NA	TRBV6-6	TGTGCCAGCAGTTACTCCGACATGGACTATGGCTACACCTTC	CASSYSDMDYGYTF
TRBJ2-7	NA	TRBD1	TRBV5-1	TGCGCCAGCAGCTTGGCCGGTTCAGGGGGCCGTTACGAGCAGTACTTC	CASSLAGSGGRYEQYF
TRBJ1-1	NA	NA	TRBV29-1	TGCAGCACCGCGGAGAACACTGAAGCTTTCTTT	CSTAENTEAFF
TRBJ2-7	NA	TRBD1	TRBV5-6	TGTGCCAGCAGCATAATCCCGGGACAGACTAACGAGCAGTACTTC	CASSIIPGQTNEQYF
TRBJ1-5	once	TRBD1	TRBV9	TGTGCCAGCAGCGCGGACAGGAGTGGAATTCAGCCCCAGCATTTT	CASSADRSGIQPQHF
TRBJ1-5	NA	NA	TRBV6-1	TGTGCCAGTGGGGGAGGGATTAGCAATCAGCCCCAGCATTTT	CASGGGISNQPQHF
TRBJ1-2	NA	NA	TRBV30	TGTGCCTGGAGTGTACAAAGGGGGGATGGCTACACCTTC	CAWSVQRGDGYTF
TRBJ2-7	NA	NA	TRBV6-1	TGTGCCAGCAACGACGGGCGGGGGCCCTCCTACGAGCAGTACTTC	CASNDGRGPSYEQYF
TRBJ1-2	once	NA	TRBV3-1	TGTGCCAGCAGCCAAGTTATTCTAGGCGGCTACACCTTC	CASSQVILGGYTF
TRBJ1-6	NA	NA	TRBV20-1	TGCAGTGCTAGAGTTGGGGGAAGCTCCTATAATTCACCCCTCCACTTT	CSARVGGSSYNSPLHF
TRBJ2-7	NA	TRBD1	TRBV15	TGTGCCACCAGCGGCCGGGACAGCACCTACGAGCAGTACTTC	CATSGRDSTYEQYF
TRBJ1-5	NA	NA	TRBV28	TGTGCCAGCAGGATAGGGGGGCAGGGCAATCAGCCCCAGCATTTT	CASRIGGQGNQPQHF
TRBJ2-7	NA	NA	TRBV4-1	TGCGCCAGCAGCCAAGAGGCCGCCAGTTCATCCGAGCAGTACTTC	CASSQEAASSSEQYF
TRBJ2-7	NA	NA	TRBV25-1	TGTGCCAGCAGTGCAGCAGGGGTTCTGAGCGAGCAGTACTTC	CASSAAGVLSEQYF
TRBJ2-3	once	NA	TRBV29-1	TGCAGCGTGACGGGGGGCATTAGCACAGATACGCAGTATTTT	CSVTGGISTDTQYF
TRBJ2-7	NA	NA	TRBV7-9	TGTGCCAGCAGCTCCCGGGACCTGGCCTACGAGCAGTACTTC	CASSSRDLAYEQYF
TRBJ2-1	NA	TRBD2	TRBV6-6	TGTGCCAGCAGTTTAGCGGGAGGGATTGATAATGAGCAGTTCTTC	CASSLAGGIDNEQFF
TRBJ1-5	NA	TRBD1	TRBV2	TGTGCCAGCAGTCTCGGACAGGGCTCGGGTCAGCCCCAGCATTTT	CASSLGQGSGQPQHF
TRBJ2-7	NA	TRBD1	TRBV13	TGTGCCAGCAGCCGGGGGACAGGGGGTATCCGCGAGCAGTACTTC	CASSRGTGGIREQYF
TRBJ1-6	NA	NA	TRBV5-4	TGTGCCAGCAGCTTGGAGGGGATGTATAATTCACCCCTCCACTTT	CASSLEGMYNSPLHF
TRBJ2-1	few	NA	TRBV24-1	TGTGCCACCAGGCAGACGGCCGGGGCGAATGAGCAGTTCTTC	CATRQTAGANEQFF
TRBJ1-1	NA	NA	TRBV6-5	TGTGCCAGCAGTTACGTACCGAGGAACACTGAAGCTTTCTTT	CASSYVPRNTEAFF
TRBJ1-2	NA	TRBD1	TRBV4-2	TGTGCCAGCAGCCGTGGACAGGGAACATTCTATGGCTACACCTTC	CASSRGQGTFYGYTF
TRBJ2-5	NA	NA	TRBV25-1	TGTGCCAGCAGTCGTCCTGACATTGTCGCCCAGTACTTC	CASSRPDIVAQYF
TRBJ1-2	NA	NA	TRBV7-9	TGTGCCAGCAGCTTAGAGGGCAGGGGCGATGGCTACACCTTC	CASSLEGRGDGYTF
TRBJ2-7	NA	NA	TRBV5-1	TGCGCCAGCAGCTTCAGGGGCGATGGAAGCGAGCAGTACTTC	CASSFRGDGSEQYF
TRBJ1-1	once	NA	TRBV9	TGTGCCAGCAGCGTGTTGCCCCGCGGGTCGGCGAACACTGAAGCTTTCTTT	CASSVLPRGSANTEAFF
TRBJ2-5	NA	NA	TRBV20-1	TGCAGTGCTAGAGATCGAAAGGGAGTGGAGACCCAGTACTTC	CSARDRKGVETQYF
TRBJ1-1	NA	TRBD1	TRBV6-1	TGTGCCAGCAGACCGACAGGGGGGATGTCGTACACTGAAGCTTTCTTT	CASRPTGGMSYTEAFF
TRBJ2-1	NA	NA	TRBV5-1	TGCGCCAGCAGCCAGCCCAGTATTCATGAGCAGTTCTTC	CASSQPSIHEQFF
TRBJ1-4	NA	TRBD1	TRBV28	TGTGCCAGCAGTTCCGGGACAGTAAATGAAAAACTGTTTTTT	CASSSGTVNEKLFF
TRBJ1-2	NA	NA	TRBV24-1	TGTGCCACCAGTCAAGTTAACTATGGCTACACCTTC	CATSQVNYGYTF
TRBJ1-1	once	NA	TRBV28	TGTGCCAGCACCCAGACAATGAACACTGAAGCTTTCTTT	CASTQTMNTEAFF
TRBJ2-1	once	NA	TRBV29-1	TGCAGCGTTTATGGGGGGAACTACAATGAGCAGTTCTTC	CSVYGGNYNEQFF
TRBJ2-3	NA	TRBD2	TRBV7-2	TGTGCCAGCACCCAGGGACTAGCAGATACGCAGTATTTT	CASTQGLADTQYF
TRBJ1-5	NA	NA	TRBV20-1	TGCAGTGCTCGACGAACGTTGGGGAAAAATCAGCCCCAGCATTTT	CSARRTLGKNQPQHF
TRBJ2-3	NA	NA	TRBV19	TGTGCCAGTAGGGGTCCAGATACGCAGTATTTT	CASRGPDTQYF